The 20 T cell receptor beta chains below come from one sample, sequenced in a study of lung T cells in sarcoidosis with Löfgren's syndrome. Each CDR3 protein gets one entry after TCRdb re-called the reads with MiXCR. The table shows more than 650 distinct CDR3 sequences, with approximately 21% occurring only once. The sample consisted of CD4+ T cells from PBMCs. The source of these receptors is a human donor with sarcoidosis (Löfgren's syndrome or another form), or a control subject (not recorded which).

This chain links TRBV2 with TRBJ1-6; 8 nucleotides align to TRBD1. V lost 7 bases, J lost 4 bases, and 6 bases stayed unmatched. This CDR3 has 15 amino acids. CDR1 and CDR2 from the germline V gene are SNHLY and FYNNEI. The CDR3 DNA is TGTGCCAGCACCGGGACAGGTCTGTATAATTCACCCCTCCACTTT. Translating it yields CASTGTGLYNSPLHF. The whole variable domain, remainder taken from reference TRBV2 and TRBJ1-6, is EPEVTQTPSHQVTQMGQEVILRCVPISNHLYFYWYRQILGQKVEFLVSFYNNEISEKSEIFDDQFSVERPDGSNFTLKIRSTKLEDSAMYFCASTGTGLYNSPLHFGNGTRLTVT.

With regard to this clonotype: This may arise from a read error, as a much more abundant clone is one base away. CDR3 amino acids: CASSQRRGGDGTQYF. CDR3 coding DNA: TGCGCCAGCAGCCAGAGGAGGGGGGGGGACGGTACGCAGTATTTT. The chain has TRBV4-1 and TRBJ2-3; D perhaps matches TRBD2 (7 bases). Germline lookup yields CDR1 MGHRA and CDR2 YSYEKL. The V and J ends lost 3 bases and 8 bases respectively, with 18 bases between them. This CDR3 region has 15 residues.

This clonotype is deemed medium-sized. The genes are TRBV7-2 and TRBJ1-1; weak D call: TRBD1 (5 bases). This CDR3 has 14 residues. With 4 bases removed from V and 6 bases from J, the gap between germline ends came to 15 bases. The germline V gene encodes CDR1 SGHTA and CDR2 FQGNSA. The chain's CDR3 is CASSSGRLVAEAFF. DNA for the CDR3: TGTGCCAGCAGCTCGGGACGGCTTGTAGCTGAAGCTTTCTTT.

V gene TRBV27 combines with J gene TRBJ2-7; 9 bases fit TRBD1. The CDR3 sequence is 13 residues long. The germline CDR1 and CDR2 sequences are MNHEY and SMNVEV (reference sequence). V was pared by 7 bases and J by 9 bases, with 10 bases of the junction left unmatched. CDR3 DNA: TGTGCCAGCAATTCAGGTACAGGGGGCGTGCAGTACTTC. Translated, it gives CASNSGTGGVQYF.

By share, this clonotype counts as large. This CDR3 is CASGDGPYYGYTF. In DNA, the CDR3 is TGTGCCAGCGGTGACGGGCCATACTATGGCTACACCTTC. V usage is TRBV12-3 or TRBV12-4 and J usage is TRBJ1-2; D uncertain. The CDR3 runs to 13 residues. Trimming pared 8 bases from V and 3 bases from J, leaving 13 bases between.

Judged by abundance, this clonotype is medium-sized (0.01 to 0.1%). This CDR3 reads CASSQDWPRGIGSGETQYF. The CDR3 DNA reads as TGCGCCAGCAGCCAAGATTGGCCGCGGGGTATTGGGTCGGGAGAGACCCAGTACTTC. The gene calls are TRBV4-3 and TRBJ2-5, with D possibly matching TRBD2 (6 bases). The V end lost 0 bases, the J end lost 4 bases, and 24 bases lay between the germline ends. The CDR3 is made up of 19 amino acids. Germline CDR1 LGHNA, CDR2 YSLEER.

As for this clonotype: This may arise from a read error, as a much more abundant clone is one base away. In nucleotides, the CDR3 is TGTGCCACCAGCAGAGTGAAGAAATCCGGGGGGTTGTGGGATGAGCAGTTCTTC. Protein product: CATSRVKKSGGLWDEQFF. This chain joins TRBV15 and TRBJ2-1; TRBD2 agrees at 7 bases. This CDR3 has 18 residues. Germline lookup yields CDR1 LNHNV and CDR2 YYDKDF (reference sequence). J gave up 8 bases and V 1 base, and 17 bases lay outside the gene matches.

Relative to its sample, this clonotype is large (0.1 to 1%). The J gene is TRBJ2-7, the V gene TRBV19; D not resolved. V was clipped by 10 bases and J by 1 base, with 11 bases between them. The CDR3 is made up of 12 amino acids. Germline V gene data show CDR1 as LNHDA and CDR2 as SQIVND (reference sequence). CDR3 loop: CATRDPSYEQYF. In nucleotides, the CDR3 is TGTGCCACCCGAGATCCTTCCTACGAGCAGTACTTC.

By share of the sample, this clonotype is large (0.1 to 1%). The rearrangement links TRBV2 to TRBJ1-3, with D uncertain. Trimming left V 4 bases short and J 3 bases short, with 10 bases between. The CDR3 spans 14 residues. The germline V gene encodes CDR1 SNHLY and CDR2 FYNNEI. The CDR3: CASSVPRGGNTIYF. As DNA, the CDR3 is TGTGCCAGCAGTGTCCCGCGGGGTGGAAACACCATATATTTT.

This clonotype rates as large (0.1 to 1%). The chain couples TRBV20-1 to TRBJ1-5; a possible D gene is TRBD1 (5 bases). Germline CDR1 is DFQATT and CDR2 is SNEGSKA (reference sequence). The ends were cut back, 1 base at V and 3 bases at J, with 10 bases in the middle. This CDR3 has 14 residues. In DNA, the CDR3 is TGCAGTGCTAGAGGGGACGTACACAATCAGCCCCAGCATTTT. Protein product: CSARGDVHNQPQHF.

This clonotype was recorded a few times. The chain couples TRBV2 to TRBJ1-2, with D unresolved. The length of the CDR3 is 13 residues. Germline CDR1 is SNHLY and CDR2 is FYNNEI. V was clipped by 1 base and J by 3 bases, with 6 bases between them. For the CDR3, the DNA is TGTGCCAGCAGTGAAGGGGAGCACTATGGCTACACCTTC. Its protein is CASSEGEHYGYTF.

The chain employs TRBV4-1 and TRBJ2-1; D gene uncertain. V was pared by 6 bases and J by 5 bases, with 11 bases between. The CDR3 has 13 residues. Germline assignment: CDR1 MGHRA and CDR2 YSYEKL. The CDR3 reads CASRQPGNNEQFF. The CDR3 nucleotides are TGCGCCAGCAGACAACCAGGCAACAATGAGCAGTTCTTC.

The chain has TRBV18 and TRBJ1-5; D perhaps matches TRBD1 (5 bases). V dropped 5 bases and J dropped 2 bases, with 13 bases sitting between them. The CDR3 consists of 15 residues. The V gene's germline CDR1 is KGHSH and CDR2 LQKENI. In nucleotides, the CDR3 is TGTGCCAGCTCATCGGCGGGGGTGGGCAATCAGCCCCAGCATTTT. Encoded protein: CASSSAGVGNQPQHF.

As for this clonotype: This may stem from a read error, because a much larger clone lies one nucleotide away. The CDR3 protein is CAISPVRFGPDTQYF. The CDR3 DNA reads as TGTGCCATCAGCCCAGTCAGGTTCGGCCCAGATACGCAGTATTTT. The chain links TRBV7-9 to TRBJ2-3; D uncertain. Germline CDR1 SEHNR, CDR2 FQNEAQ (reference sequence). The CDR3 runs to 15 residues.

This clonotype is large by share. CDR3 nucleotides: TGTGCCAGCAGTTTATCCCGGGGGATGGGCACTGAAGCTTTCTTT. Translating it yields CASSLSRGMGTEAFF. This rearrangement joins TRBV27 to TRBJ1-1; possibly TRBD1 for D (5 bases). V was clipped by 0 bases and J by 4 bases, with 12 bases between them. Germline CDR1 is MNHEY and CDR2 is SMNVEV (reference sequence). CDR3 size: 15 residues.

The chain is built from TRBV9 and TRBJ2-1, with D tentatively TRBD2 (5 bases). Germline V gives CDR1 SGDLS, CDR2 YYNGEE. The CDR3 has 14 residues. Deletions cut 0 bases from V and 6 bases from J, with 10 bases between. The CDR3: CASSVGGGVNEQFF. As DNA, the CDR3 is TGTGCCAGCAGCGTAGGAGGAGGAGTCAATGAGCAGTTCTTC.

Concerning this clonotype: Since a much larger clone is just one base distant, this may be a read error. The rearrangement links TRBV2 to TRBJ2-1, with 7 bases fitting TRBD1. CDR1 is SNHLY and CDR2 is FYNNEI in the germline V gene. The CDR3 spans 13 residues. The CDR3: CASSWDSYNERFF. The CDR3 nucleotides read TGTGCCAGCAGTTGGGACAGTTACAATGAGCGGTTCTTC.

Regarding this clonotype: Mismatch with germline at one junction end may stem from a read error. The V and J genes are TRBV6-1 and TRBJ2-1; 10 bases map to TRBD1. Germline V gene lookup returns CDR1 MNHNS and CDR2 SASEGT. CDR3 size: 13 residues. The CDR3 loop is CAAGQGEVNEQFF. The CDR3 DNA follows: TGTGCCGCTGGACAGGGGGAAGTAAATGAGCAATTCTTC.

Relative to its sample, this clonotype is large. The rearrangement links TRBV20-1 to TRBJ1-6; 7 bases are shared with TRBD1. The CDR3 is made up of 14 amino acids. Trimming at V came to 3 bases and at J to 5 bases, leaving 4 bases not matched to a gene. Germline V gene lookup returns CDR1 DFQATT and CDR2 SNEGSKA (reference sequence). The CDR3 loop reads CSASRDSDNSPLHF. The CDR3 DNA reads TGCAGTGCTAGTCGGGACAGCGATAATTCACCCCTCCACTTT.

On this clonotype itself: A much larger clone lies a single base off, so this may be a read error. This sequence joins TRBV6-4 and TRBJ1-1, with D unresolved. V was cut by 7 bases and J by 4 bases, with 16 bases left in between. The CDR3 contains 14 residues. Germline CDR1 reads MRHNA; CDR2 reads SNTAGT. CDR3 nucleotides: TGTGCCAGCAAGAGCTACCCCTCAACCACTGAAGCTTTCTTT. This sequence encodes CASKSYPSTTEAFF.